This is a list of T cell receptor beta chains from one sample in a study of pediatric ulcerative colitis. Libraries were prepared by immunoSEQ multiplex PCR; TCRdb keeps only in-frame clonotypes and omits some of them. The sample consists of 30,000 or so clones, about 81% of them appearing once. The sample taken for sequencing was gut tissue. The receptors derive from a boy between 5 and 17 years old with mild ulcerative colitis. The CDR3 runs from the conserved cysteine through the conserved F or W. A D gene is named only where the DNA matches it firmly. Clone sizes are given selectively: once, few, many, or a class where the clone is expanded.

TRBV10-3	few	TRBJ1-2	.	TGTGCCATCGGATTTGGGAACTATGGCTACACCTTC	CAIGFGNYGYTF
TRBV5-1	.	TRBJ2-1	.	TGCGCCAGCAGCCCGCAGGGGATGGACTCCTACAATGAGCAGTTCTTC	CASSPQGMDSYNEQFF
TRBV4-2	once	TRBJ1-5	TRBD1	TGTGCCAGCAGCCAAGATATGGGACAGGGCCAGCCCCAGCATTTT	CASSQDMGQGQPQHF
TRBV5-8	.	TRBJ1-2	.	TGTGCCAGCAGCGGCGGGCCCCATGGCTACACCTTC	CASSGGPHGYTF
TRBV7-2	.	TRBJ2-7	TRBD1	TGTGCCAGCAGCTTAAGTGATAGGAGACAGGGGTACGAGCAGTACTTC	CASSLSDRRQGYEQYF
TRBV7-2	.	TRBJ1-2	.	TGTGCCAGCAGCTTAGGCCGGGAGGCGGGTGGCTACACCTTC	CASSLGREAGGYTF
TRBV5-5	.	TRBJ1-2	.	TGTGCCAGCACCTTCGACCGACGGGCCACCTATGGCTACACCTTC	CASTFDRRATYGYTF
TRBV2	.	TRBJ2-3	.	TGTGCCAGCTACAGACGCACAGATACGCAGTATTTT	CASYRRTDTQYF
TRBV5-6	once	TRBJ1-1	.	TGTGCCAGCAGCTTAGGGGCAGGGAGCACTGAAGCTTTCTTT	CASSLGAGSTEAFF
TRBV30	.	TRBJ1-2	.	TGTGCCTGGACGCTGGGGGGGTTCGCTAACTATGGCTACACCTTC	CAWTLGGFANYGYTF
TRBV10-3	.	TRBJ1-2	.	TGTGCCATCAGTGAGTCGGGAGGGTCCCAGGCTAACTATGGCTACACCTTC	CAISESGGSQANYGYTF
TRBV28	.	TRBJ2-5	.	TGTGCCAGCAGTTTCGGGGGAAGGGAGACCCAGTACTTC	CASSFGGRETQYF
TRBV10-3	.	TRBJ2-7	TRBD2	TGTGCCATCAGGAGCAACCAGCGGGGCTACGAGCAGTACTTC	CAIRSNQRGYEQYF
TRBV27	.	TRBJ1-2	.	TGTGCCAGCAGTCCGGACCGGCTGGGGAGAGGCTACACCTTC	CASSPDRLGRGYTF
TRBV5-3	.	TRBJ2-7	.	TGTGCCAGAAGCTTCCCTTCACATGGCAGGGTTAGTCACGAGCAGTACTTC	CARSFPSHGRVSHEQYF
TRBV7-9	.	TRBJ1-4	.	TGTGCCAGCAGCAGAGGGGGAGGAGTTGAAAAACTGTTTTTT	CASSRGGGVEKLFF
TRBV7-9	.	TRBJ1-2	TRBD1	TGTGCTTCATTACGGGGGACAGCTGAACTTAACTATGGCTACACCTTC	CASLRGTAELNYGYTF
TRBV4-1	.	TRBJ2-7	.	TGCGCCAGCAGCCAAGGGGTCACCTACGAGCAGTACTTC	CASSQGVTYEQYF
TRBV15	.	TRBJ1-1	.	TGTGCCACCAGCTACGGACAGATGCGAGCTTTCTTT	CATSYGQMRAFF
TRBV19	once	TRBJ1-1	.	TGTGCCAGTAGTATCTTTGCTGCGGGTATGAACACTGAAGCTTTCTTT	CASSIFAAGMNTEAFF
TRBV7-9	.	TRBJ2-3	.	TGTGCCGGGGGCGGTAGCGGGACAGATACGCAGTATTTT	CAGGGSGTDTQYF
TRBV7-9	.	TRBJ2-3	TRBD2	TGTGCCAGCAGCTTAGCGAACCCACTAGCGGGGGAGAGCACAGATACGCAGTATTTT	CASSLANPLAGESTDTQYF
TRBV7-2	.	TRBJ1-1	.	TGTGCCAGCAGCTTCCGGGCCGGGGCAGGGAACACTGAAGCTTTCTTT	CASSFRAGAGNTEAFF
TRBV11-3	.	TRBJ2-7	TRBD2	TGTGCCAGCAGCTTGCGGGGGGGCCTCCACGAGCAGTACTTC	CASSLRGGLHEQYF
TRBV7-8	.	TRBJ2-5	TRBD2	TGTGCCAGCAGCCTAAACGCGGGACTACAAGAGACCCAGTACTTC	CASSLNAGLQETQYF
TRBV30	.	TRBJ2-5	.	TGTGCCTGGAGCTCGCTCTCCCTCGAGACCCAGTACTTC	CAWSSLSLETQYF
TRBV11-2	.	TRBJ2-5	TRBD2	TGTGCCAGCAGCTGGGGACTAGCGGTACGAGAGACCCAGTACTTC	CASSWGLAVRETQYF
TRBV7-9	.	TRBJ1-3	.	TGTGCCAGCGTCTCGTCGGACTCTGGAAACACCATATATTTT	CASVSSDSGNTIYF
TRBV6-1	.	TRBJ2-1	TRBD2	TGTGCCAGCAGTGAATATGGCGGGGGGTTCAATGAGCAGTTCTTC	CASSEYGGGFNEQFF
TRBV5-4	.	TRBJ2-1	.	TGTGCCAGCCGAGAGACATCCAGCTCCTACAATGAGCAGTTCTTC	CASRETSSSYNEQFF
TRBV5-8	.	TRBJ2-3	.	TGTGCCAGCAGCTTGGGTGAGGGTCAGAGGGAAACGCAGTATTTT	CASSLGEGQRETQYF
TRBV5-1	.	TRBJ2-4	.	TGCGCCAGCAGCGCCGCAGGACCAAAAAACATTCAGTACTTC	CASSAAGPKNIQYF
TRBV7-9	.	TRBJ1-5	.	TGTGCCAGCAGCTACGGACGGGAATATCAGCCCCAGCATTTT	CASSYGREYQPQHF
TRBV9	.	TRBJ1-2	.	TGTGCCAGCAGCCCACAAACGTCCGGCTACACCTTC	CASSPQTSGYTF
TRBV5-6	.	TRBJ2-1	.	TGTGCCAGCAGCTCAGTTGGCTATCGACACTCCTACAATGAGCAGTTCTTC	CASSSVGYRHSYNEQFF
TRBV7-9	.	TRBJ1-1	.	TGTGCCAGCAGCTCAAGGGTGAACACTGAAGCTTTCTTT	CASSSRVNTEAFF
TRBV7-9	.	TRBJ1-1	TRBD1	TGTGCCAGCAGCTCGACAGGGGCTGAAGCTTTCTTT	CASSSTGAEAFF
TRBV19	.	TRBJ1-3	.	TGTGCCAGTAGTATAGTTCCGGGTCCTGGAAACACCATATATTTT	CASSIVPGPGNTIYF
TRBV5-8	.	TRBJ1-6	.	TGTGCCAGCAGCTTGACTGGACAGTCTAATTCACCCCTCCACTTT	CASSLTGQSNSPLHF